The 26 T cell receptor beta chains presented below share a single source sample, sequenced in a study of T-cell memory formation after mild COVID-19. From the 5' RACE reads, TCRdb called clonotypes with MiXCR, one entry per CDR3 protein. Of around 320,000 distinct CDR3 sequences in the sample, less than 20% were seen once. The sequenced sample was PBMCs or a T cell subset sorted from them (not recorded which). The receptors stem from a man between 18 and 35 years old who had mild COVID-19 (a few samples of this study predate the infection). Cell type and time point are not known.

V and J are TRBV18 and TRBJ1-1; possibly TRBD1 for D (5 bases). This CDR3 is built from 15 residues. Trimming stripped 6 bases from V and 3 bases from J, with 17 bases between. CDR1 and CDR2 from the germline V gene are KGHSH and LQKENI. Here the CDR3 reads CASSRSTGGDTEAFF. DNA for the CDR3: TGTGCCAGCTCCCGTTCAACGGGGGGAGACACTGAAGCTTTCTTT.

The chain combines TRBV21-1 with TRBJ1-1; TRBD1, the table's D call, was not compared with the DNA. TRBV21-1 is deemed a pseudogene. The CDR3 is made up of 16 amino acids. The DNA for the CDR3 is TGTGCCAGCAGCGTTCCGGGACAGGGTCCGAACACTGAAGCTTTCTTT. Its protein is CASSVPGQGPNTEAFF.

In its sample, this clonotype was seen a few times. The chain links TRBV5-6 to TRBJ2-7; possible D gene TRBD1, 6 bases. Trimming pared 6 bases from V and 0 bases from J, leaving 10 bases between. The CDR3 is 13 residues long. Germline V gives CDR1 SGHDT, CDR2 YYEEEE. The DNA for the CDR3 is TGTGCCAGCAACTCGGACAGCTCCTACGAGCAGTACTTC. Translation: CASNSDSSYEQYF. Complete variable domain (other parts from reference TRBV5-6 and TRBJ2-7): DAGVTQSPTHLIKTRGQQVTLRCSPKSGHDTVSWYQQALGQGPQFIFQYYEEEERQRGNFPDRFSGHQFPNYSSELNVNALLLGDSALYLCASNSDSSYEQYFGPGTRLTVT.

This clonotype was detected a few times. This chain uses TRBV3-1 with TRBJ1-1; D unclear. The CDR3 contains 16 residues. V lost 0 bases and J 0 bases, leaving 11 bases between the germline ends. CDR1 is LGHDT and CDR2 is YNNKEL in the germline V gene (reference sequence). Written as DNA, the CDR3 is TGTGCCAGCAGCCAAGATCTCCCTACAGTGAACACTGAAGCTTTCTTT. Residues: CASSQDLPTVNTEAFF.

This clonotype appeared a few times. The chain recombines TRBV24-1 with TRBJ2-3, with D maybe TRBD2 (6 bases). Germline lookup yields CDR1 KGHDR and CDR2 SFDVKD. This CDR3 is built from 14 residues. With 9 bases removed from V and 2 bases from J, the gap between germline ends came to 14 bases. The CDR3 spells CATGLGGDTDTQYF. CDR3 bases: TGTGCCACCGGCTTAGGCGGGGACACAGATACGCAGTATTTT.

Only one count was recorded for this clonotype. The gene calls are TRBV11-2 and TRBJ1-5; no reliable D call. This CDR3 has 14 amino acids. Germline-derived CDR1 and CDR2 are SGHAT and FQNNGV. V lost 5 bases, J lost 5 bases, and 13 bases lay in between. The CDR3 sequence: CASSRPGMDQPQHF. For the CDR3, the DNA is TGTGCCAGCAGCAGACCGGGAATGGATCAGCCCCAGCATTTT. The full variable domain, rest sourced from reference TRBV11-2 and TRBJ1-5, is EAGVAQSPRYKIIEKRQSVAFWCNPISGHATLYWYQQILGQGPKLLIQFQNNGVVDDSQLPKDRFSAERLKGVDSTLKIQPAKLEDSAVYLCASSRPGMDQPQHFGDGTRLSIL.

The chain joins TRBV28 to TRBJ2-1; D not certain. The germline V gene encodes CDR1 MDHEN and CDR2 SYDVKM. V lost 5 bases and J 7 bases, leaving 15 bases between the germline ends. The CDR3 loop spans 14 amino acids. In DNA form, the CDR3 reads TGTGCCAGCAGTCTCCCCCCTTCGATAAATGAGCAGTTCTTC. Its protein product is CASSLPPSINEQFF.

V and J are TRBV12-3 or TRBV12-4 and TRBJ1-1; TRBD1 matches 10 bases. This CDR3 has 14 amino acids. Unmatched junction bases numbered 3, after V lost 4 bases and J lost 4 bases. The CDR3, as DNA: TGTGCCAGCAGTTCGACAGGGGGCCGCACTGAAGCTTTCTTT. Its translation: CASSSTGGRTEAFF.

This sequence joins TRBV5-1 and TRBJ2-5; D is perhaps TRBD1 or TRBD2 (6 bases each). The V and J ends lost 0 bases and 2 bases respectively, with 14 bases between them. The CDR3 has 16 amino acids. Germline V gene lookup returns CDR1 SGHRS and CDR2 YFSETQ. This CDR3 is CASSLAGGRGQETQYF. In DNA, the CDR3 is TGCGCCAGCAGCTTGGCCGGGGGCAGGGGACAAGAGACCCAGTACTTC.

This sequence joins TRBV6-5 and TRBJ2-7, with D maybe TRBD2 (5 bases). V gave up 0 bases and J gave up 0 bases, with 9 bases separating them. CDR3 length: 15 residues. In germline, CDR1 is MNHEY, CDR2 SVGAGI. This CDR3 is CASSYSDGNSYEQYF. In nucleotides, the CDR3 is TGTGCCAGCAGTTACTCGGACGGGAACTCCTACGAGCAGTACTTC.

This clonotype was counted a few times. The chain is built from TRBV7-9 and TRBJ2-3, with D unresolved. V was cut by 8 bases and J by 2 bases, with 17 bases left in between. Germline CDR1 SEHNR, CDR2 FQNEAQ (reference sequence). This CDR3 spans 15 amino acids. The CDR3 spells CASAEGVGVTDTQYF. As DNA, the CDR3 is TGTGCCAGCGCAGAAGGCGTTGGGGTCACAGATACGCAGTATTTT.

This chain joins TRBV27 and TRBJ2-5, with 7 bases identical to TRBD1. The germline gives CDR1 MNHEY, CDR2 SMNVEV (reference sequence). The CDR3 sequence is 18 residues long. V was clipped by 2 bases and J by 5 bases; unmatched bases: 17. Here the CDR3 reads CASSLTPRQGLLEETQYF. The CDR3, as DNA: TGTGCCAGCAGTTTAACACCAAGACAGGGCTTATTGGAGGAGACCCAGTACTTC.

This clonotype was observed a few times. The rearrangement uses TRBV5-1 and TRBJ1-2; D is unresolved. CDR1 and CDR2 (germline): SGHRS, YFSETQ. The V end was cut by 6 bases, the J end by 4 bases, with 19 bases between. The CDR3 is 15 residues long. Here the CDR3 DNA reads TGCGCCAGCACCCAAACCCCAGGAGGGTCCTATGGCTACACCTTC. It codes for CASTQTPGGSYGYTF.

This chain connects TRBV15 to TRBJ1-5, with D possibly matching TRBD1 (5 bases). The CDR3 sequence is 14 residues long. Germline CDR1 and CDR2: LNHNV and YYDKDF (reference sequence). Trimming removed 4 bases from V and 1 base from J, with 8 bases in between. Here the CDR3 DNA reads TGTGCCACCAGCATGGGGGGAAGCAATCAGCCCCAGCATTTT. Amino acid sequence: CATSMGGSNQPQHF.

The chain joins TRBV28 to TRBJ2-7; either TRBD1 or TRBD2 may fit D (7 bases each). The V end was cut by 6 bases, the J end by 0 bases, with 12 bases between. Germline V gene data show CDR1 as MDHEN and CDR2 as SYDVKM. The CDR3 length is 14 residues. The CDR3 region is CASRDRTSSYEQYV. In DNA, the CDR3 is TGTGCCAGCAGGGACAGGACTAGCTCCTACGAGCAGTACGTC.

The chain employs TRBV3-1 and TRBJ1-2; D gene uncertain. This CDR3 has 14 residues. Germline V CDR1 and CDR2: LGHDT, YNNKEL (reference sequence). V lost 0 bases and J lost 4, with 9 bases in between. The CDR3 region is CASSQDRRVYGYTF. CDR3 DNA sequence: TGTGCCAGCAGCCAAGATCGGCGGGTCTATGGCTACACCTTC.

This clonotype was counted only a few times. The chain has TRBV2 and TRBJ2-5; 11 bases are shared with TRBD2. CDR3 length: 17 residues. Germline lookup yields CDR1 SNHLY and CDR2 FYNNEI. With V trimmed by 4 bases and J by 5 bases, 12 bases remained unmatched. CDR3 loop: CASSASLAGAQGETQYF. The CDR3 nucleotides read TGTGCCAGCAGTGCCTCACTAGCGGGAGCCCAGGGGGAGACCCAGTACTTC.

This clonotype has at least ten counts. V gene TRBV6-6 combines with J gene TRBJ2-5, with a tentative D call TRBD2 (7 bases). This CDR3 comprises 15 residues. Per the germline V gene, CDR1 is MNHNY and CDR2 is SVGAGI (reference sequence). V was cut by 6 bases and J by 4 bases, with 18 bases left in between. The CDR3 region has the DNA TGTGCCAGCAGAGTGTCCGGGGGGCCAGGAGAGACCCAGTACTTC. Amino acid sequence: CASRVSGGPGETQYF.

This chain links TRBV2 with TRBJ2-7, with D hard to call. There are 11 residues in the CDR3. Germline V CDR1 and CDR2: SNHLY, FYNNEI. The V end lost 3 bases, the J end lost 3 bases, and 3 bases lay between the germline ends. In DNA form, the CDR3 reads TGTGCCAGCAGTGAGGTCTACGAGCAGTACGTC. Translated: CASSEVYEQYV.

In DNA form, the CDR3 reads TGCAGCGCTCAAAAGGGGGTGGACGGGGAGCTGTTTTTT. It translates to CSAQKGVDGELFF. The rearrangement links TRBV29-1 to TRBJ2-2; possibly TRBD1 for D (6 bases). Trimming took 7 bases from V and 7 from J, leaving 16 bases between them. Germline V gives CDR1 SQVTM, CDR2 ANQGSEA. This CDR3 region has 13 residues.

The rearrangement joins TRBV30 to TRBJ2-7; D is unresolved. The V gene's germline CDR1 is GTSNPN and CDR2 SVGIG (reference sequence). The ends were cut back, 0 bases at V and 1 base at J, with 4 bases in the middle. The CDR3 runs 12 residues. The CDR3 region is CAWSVGSYEQYF. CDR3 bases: TGTGCCTGGAGTGTAGGATCCTACGAGCAGTACTTC.

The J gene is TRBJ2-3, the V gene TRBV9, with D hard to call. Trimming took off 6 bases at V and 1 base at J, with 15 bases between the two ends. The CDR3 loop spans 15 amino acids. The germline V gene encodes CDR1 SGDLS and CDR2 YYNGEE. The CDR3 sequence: CASNSQALGTDTQYF. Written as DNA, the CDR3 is TGTGCCAGCAATAGCCAGGCGCTGGGCACAGATACGCAGTATTTT.

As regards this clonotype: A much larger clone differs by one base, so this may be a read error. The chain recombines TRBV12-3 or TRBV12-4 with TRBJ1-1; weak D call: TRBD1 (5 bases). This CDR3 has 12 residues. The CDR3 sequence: CSSSFLEGRAFF. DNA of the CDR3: TGTTCCAGCAGTTTTTTGGAGGGACGAGCTTTCTTT.

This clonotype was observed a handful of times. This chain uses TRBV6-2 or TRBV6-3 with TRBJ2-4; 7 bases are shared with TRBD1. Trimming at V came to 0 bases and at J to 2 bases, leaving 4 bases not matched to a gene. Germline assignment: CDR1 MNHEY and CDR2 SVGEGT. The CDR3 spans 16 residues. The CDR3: CASSYSGQFSKNIQYF. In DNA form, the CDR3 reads TGTGCCAGCAGTTACTCGGGACAGTTCTCCAAAAACATTCAGTACTTC.

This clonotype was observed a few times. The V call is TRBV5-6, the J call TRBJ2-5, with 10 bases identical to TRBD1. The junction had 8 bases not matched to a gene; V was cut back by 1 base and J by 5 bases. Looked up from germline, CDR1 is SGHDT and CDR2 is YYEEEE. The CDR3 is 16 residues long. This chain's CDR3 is CASSLKGQGIVETQYF. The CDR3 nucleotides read TGTGCCAGCAGCTTGAAGGGACAGGGGATCGTGGAGACCCAGTACTTC.

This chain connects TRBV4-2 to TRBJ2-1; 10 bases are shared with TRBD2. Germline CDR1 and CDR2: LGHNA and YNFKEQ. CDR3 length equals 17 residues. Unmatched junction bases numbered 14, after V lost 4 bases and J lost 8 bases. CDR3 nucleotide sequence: TGTGCCAGCAGCCTTAAACTAGCGGGATTCCAGGGGGATGAGCAGTTCTTC. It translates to CASSLKLAGFQGDEQFF.